The clone carrying this TCR beta chain appeared a single time. Its antigen is still unknown. This CDR3 is missing its conserved last phenylalanine or tryptophan, likely due to a read error. This entry belongs to a study of tumor and adjacent non-tumor tissue in lung cancer. Study-level information: Stage I to III disease affected ten to eleven men and about 5 women aged about 30 to 85. Samples averaged around 4 million productive TCRbeta reads each.

The germline gives CDR1 MGHRA, CDR2 YSYEKL. V shed 4 bases and J 1 base; nucleotides not matched to a gene: 8. This CDR3 has 18 amino acids. A modified ARM-PCR protocol with three rounds of nested PCR amplified TCRbeta. TCRdb analysed the multiplex PCR reads with MiXCR anew, one entry per CDR3 protein. The table has about 75,000 distinct CDR3 sequences, 60% to 80% seen once. Overall study results and limits: Patients with more diverse tumor TCRs had worse survival.

RNA was extracted from bulk tissue without any cell sorting. Chemotherapy-naive patients with new lung cancer underwent thoracic surgery in China, August–November 2014. The sequence came from a woman between 45 and 60 years old with non-small cell lung cancer. This chain connects TRBV4-1 to TRBJ2-1; TRBD2 matches at 12 bases. The sample consisted of lung tumor tissue. The DNA for the CDR3 is TGCGCCAGCAGCCCGGGACTAGCGGGTTTCAGTTCCTACAATGAGCAGTTCTTG. This codes for CASSPGLAGFSSYNEQFL.